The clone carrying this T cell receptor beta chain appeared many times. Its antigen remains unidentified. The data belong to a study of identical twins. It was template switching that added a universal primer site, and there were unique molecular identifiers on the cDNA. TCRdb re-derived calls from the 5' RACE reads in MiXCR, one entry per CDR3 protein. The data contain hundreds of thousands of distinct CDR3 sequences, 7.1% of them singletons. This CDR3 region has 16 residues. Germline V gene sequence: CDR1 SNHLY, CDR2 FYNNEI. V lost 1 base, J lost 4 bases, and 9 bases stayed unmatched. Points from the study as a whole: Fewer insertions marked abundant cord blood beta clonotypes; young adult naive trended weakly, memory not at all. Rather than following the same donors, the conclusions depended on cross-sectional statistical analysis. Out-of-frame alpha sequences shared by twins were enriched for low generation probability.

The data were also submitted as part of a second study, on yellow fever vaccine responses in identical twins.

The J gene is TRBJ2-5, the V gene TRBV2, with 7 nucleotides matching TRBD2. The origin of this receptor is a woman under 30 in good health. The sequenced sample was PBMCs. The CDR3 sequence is CASSEVPSGVVETQYF. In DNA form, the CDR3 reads TGTGCCAGCAGTGAAGTACCTAGCGGAGTGGTAGAGACCCAGTACTTC.